This T cell receptor (beta chain) was recovered during a study of PD-L1 blockade in urothelial cancer. Time point meaning: pretreatment peripheral blood. Clones were sequenced by immunoSEQ multiplex PCR, and TCRdb holds only the in-frame ones, with some missing. The sample contains roughly 120,000 clones, 70% to 85% of which appear only once. From germline, CDR1 is SGDLS and CDR2 YYNGEE. V was shortened by 0 bases and J by 5 bases, with 11 bases between the two germline ends. The CDR3 has 14 residues. The sequence was obtained from a man aged 45-60 years with urothelial cancer. The specimen was PBMCs, collected around atezolizumab (anti-PD-L1) treatment. V is TRBV9 and J is TRBJ2-5, with a tentative D call TRBD2 (6 bases). The CDR3: CASSVGVGGETQYF. The CDR3 DNA is TGTGCCAGCAGCGTAGGTGTTGGGGGGGAGACCCAGTACTTC. The whole variable domain, remainder taken from reference TRBV9 and TRBJ2-5, is DSGVTQTPKHLITATGQRVTLRCSPRSGDLSVYWYQQSLDQGLQFLIQYYNGEERAKGNILERFSAQQFPDLHSELNLSSLELGDSALYFCASSVGVGGETQYFGPGTRLLVL.